These 31 T cell receptor beta chains came from one sample sequenced in a study of CD8 T cells in ankylosing spondylitis. Whole-study findings and limits: What appeared characteristic of ankylosing spondylitis blood was a TCR beta motif of under 10 highly homologous variants.

Their specific antigens are unknown. TCRdb recomputed calls from the 5' RACE reads with MiXCR, one row per CDR3 protein. The repertoire holds more than 600,000 distinct CDR3 sequences, with around 17% as singletons. Specimen: blood, either unsorted or a sorted T cell fraction (not recorded which). These receptors all come from a male donor with ankylosing spondylitis.

This clonotype has just a few counts. The V call is TRBV5-1, the J call TRBJ2-5; 7 bases map to TRBD2. This CDR3 spans 16 amino acids. The germline CDR1 and CDR2 sequences are SGHRS and YFSETQ. Germline trimming cut 4 bases from V and 3 bases from J; bases unmatched to any gene: 12. In DNA, the CDR3 is TGCGCCAGCAGCCCAGGTTGGCCTAGCGGCGAAGAGACCCAGTACTTC. Protein product: CASSPGWPSGEETQYF.

The gene calls are TRBV12-3 or TRBV12-4 and TRBJ2-1, with D hard to call. The V end lost 4 bases, the J end lost 8 bases, and 12 bases lay between the germline ends. The length of the CDR3 is 13 residues. The CDR3 DNA is TGTGCCAGCAGTTCAGCCTTAGGTTATGAGCAGTTCTTC. Encoded protein: CASSSALGYEQFF.

This clonotype has only a few counts. The chain joins TRBV7-2 to TRBJ2-2, with 7 bases fitting TRBD1. CDR3 length equals 15 residues. CDR1 SGHTA and CDR2 FQGNSA come from the germline V gene. Trimming at V came to 6 bases and at J to 5 bases, leaving 9 bases not matched to a gene. The CDR3 region has the DNA TGTGCCAGCAGAGGGGACAGTCTAAATACCGGGGAGCTGTTTTTT. This gives the protein CASRGDSLNTGELFF.

This clonotype was observed a few times. This chain connects TRBV5-5 to TRBJ2-7; D may match TRBD1 or TRBD2 (5 bases each). This CDR3 has 15 amino acids. Trimming took off 3 bases at V and 0 bases at J, with 13 bases between the two ends. In germline, CDR1 is SGHKS, CDR2 YYEKEE (reference sequence). The CDR3 spells CASSYTGTFSYEQYF. The CDR3 DNA is TGTGCCAGCAGCTATACCGGGACCTTCTCCTACGAGCAGTACTTC.

This clonotype has a handful of counts. The chain couples TRBV7-8 to TRBJ1-1; maybe TRBD1 (6 bases). Trimming took 0 bases from V and 1 from J, leaving 18 bases between them. This CDR3 region has 18 residues. Looked up from germline, CDR1 is SGHVS and CDR2 is FQNEAQ. CDR3 residues: CASSLALRGRLGNTEAFF. In nucleotides, the CDR3 is TGTGCCAGCAGCTTAGCGCTCAGGGGCCGACTGGGGAACACTGAAGCTTTCTTT.

Here the CDR3 DNA reads TGCGCCAGCAGCACCGGACAGGGAAGGTCTTACGAGCAGTACTTC. Its protein is CASSTGQGRSYEQYF. The chain employs TRBV5-1 and TRBJ2-7; TRBD1 aligns across 8 bases. The CDR3 runs to 15 residues. After removal of 4 bases from V and 4 bases from J, the junction contained 10 bases not matched to a gene. Per germline, CDR1 SGHRS and CDR2 YFSETQ.

Only a few counts were recorded for this clonotype. The chain couples TRBV28 to TRBJ1-2; D uncertain. Germline CDR1 is MDHEN and CDR2 is SYDVKM. CDR3 length equals 13 residues. With 7 bases removed from V and 8 bases from J, the gap between germline ends came to 17 bases. The chain's CDR3 is CASTELKESGYTF. The CDR3 region has the DNA TGTGCCAGCACCGAGCTAAAGGAAAGCGGCTACACCTTC.

This clonotype came up many times. The gene calls are TRBV6-4 and TRBJ2-1, with D maybe TRBD2 (6 bases). CDR1 and CDR2 (germline): MRHNA, SNTAGT. This CDR3 comprises 15 residues. Trimming removed 8 bases from V and 0 bases from J, with 14 bases in between. CDR3 in DNA: TGTGCCAGCGGATTTAGCGGAAGCTCCTACAATGAGCAGTTCTTC. Translation: CASGFSGSSYNEQFF.

The chain has TRBV29-1 and TRBJ1-1; TRBD1 might be the D (6 bases). This CDR3 has 13 residues. V was cut by 5 bases and J by 2 bases, with 12 bases left in between. From germline, CDR1 is SQVTM and CDR2 ANQGSEA. In DNA form, the CDR3 reads TGCAGCGTTTTGACGGGACACAACACTGAAGCTTTCTTT. It codes for CSVLTGHNTEAFF. Supplemented by reference TRBV29-1 and TRBJ1-1, the full variable domain reads SAVISQKPSRDICQRGTSLTIQCQVDSQVTMMFWYRQQPGQSLTLIATANQGSEATYESGFVIDKFPISRPNLTFSTLTVSNMSPEDSSIYLCSVLTGHNTEAFFGQGTRLTVV.

This clonotype was seen a handful of times. The chain has TRBV12-3 or TRBV12-4 and TRBJ1-3; D remains ambiguous. The CDR3 covers 15 residues. V lost 3 bases to trimming and J lost 4 bases, with 13 bases between them. CDR3 DNA: TGTGCCAGCAGTTTTTTTGGGTCAATAGGAAACACCATATATTTT. It is translated as CASSFFGSIGNTIYF.

The rearrangement links TRBV11-2 to TRBJ2-7, with 8 bases that match TRBD2. Germline V lookup: CDR1 SGHAT, CDR2 FQNNGV. This CDR3 spans 14 amino acids. The trim removed 0 bases at V and 5 bases at J, leaving 3 bases unmatched. The CDR3 DNA reads as TGTGCCAGCAGCTTAGATCAGCGGGGGAACGAGCAGTACTTC. It specifies CASSLDQRGNEQYF.

The chain combines TRBV2 with TRBJ2-3; D uncertain. V was pared by 5 bases and J by 0 bases, with 6 bases between. Germline lookup yields CDR1 SNHLY and CDR2 FYNNEI. This CDR3 region has 13 residues. The CDR3 nucleotides read TGTGCCAGCAGTATACAGAGCACAGATACGCAGTATTTT. Translated: CASSIQSTDTQYF.

This clonotype was seen a few times. The V and J genes are TRBV2 and TRBJ2-5, with D uncertain. Deletions cut 4 bases from V and 5 bases from J, with 11 bases between. The CDR3 runs to 13 residues. Germline CDR1 reads SNHLY; CDR2 reads FYNNEI. CDR3 in amino acids: CASSVGRVETQYF. In DNA, the CDR3 is TGTGCCAGCAGTGTAGGAAGGGTGGAGACCCAGTACTTC.

The rearrangement uses TRBV11-1 and TRBJ2-3; 11 bases are a match to TRBD1. Trimming at V came to 4 bases and at J to 7 bases, leaving 4 bases not matched to a gene. The CDR3 is made up of 14 amino acids. Per the germline V gene, CDR1 is SGHAT and CDR2 is FQDESV (reference sequence). DNA of the CDR3: TGTGCCAGCAGCTCGGACAGGGGGCGGAATACGCAGTATTTT. It encodes CASSSDRGRNTQYF. The entire variable domain, with the rest obtained from reference TRBV11-1 and TRBJ2-3, is as follows: EAEVAQSPRYKITEKSQAVAFWCDPISGHATLYWYRQILGQGPELLVQFQDESVVDDSQLPKDRFSAERLKGVDSTLKIQPAELGDSAMYLCASSSDRGRNTQYFGPGTRLTVL.

This clonotype was observed a few times. V and J are TRBV10-3 and TRBJ1-5; D is undetermined. Germline CDR1 reads ENHRY; CDR2 reads SYGVKD. V lost 10 bases and J lost 0, with 10 bases in between. The CDR3 extends over 13 amino acids. The CDR3 region is CASAENSNQPQHF. Here the CDR3 DNA reads TGTGCCAGCGCTGAAAATAGCAATCAGCCCCAGCATTTT.

The gene calls are TRBV5-5 and TRBJ2-1, with 11 bases matching TRBD2. CDR3 length: 18 amino acids. The V gene end was trimmed by 1 base and the J gene end by 6 bases; junction bases not matched to a gene: 12. Germline loops: CDR1 SGHKS, CDR2 YYEKEE (reference sequence). The CDR3 nucleotides read TGTGCCAGCAGCTTGAACCTGATTAGCGGGGGGGGTTCCAATGAGCAGTTCTTC. Its protein is CASSLNLISGGGSNEQFF.

Only one count was recorded for this clonotype. The CDR3: CASSMAGTDGYTF. CDR3 bases: TGTGCCAGCAGTATGGCCGGGACAGACGGCTACACCTTC. The rearrangement uses TRBV27 and TRBJ1-2; TRBD1 agrees at 7 bases. Looked up from germline, CDR1 is MNHEY and CDR2 is SMNVEV (reference sequence). The CDR3 runs to 13 residues. Germline trimming cut 5 bases from V and 8 bases from J; bases unmatched to any gene: 8.

This clonotype was observed a handful of times. This chain uses TRBV29-1 with TRBJ2-3; D unresolved. The CDR3 has 10 residues. Germline values: CDR1 SQVTM, CDR2 ANQGSEA. Trimming shortened V by 2 bases and J by 9 bases, and 6 bases separated the two germline ends. The DNA for the CDR3 is TGCAGCGTTGAATCCCTAACGCAGTATTTT. It encodes CSVESLTQYF.

This chain uses TRBV18 with TRBJ2-2; unclear D gene. V lost 2 bases, J lost 1 base, and 5 bases lay in between. The CDR3 consists of 14 residues. Germline CDR1 and CDR2: KGHSH and LQKENI. CDR3 region: CASSPSVNTGELFF. The CDR3, as DNA: TGTGCCAGCTCACCATCCGTGAACACCGGGGAGCTGTTTTTT. The whole variable domain, remainder taken from reference TRBV18 and TRBJ2-2, is NAGVMQNPRHLVRRRGQEARLRCSPMKGHSHVYWYRQLPEEGLKFMVYLQKENIIDESGMPKERFSAEFPKEGPSILRIQQVVRGDSAAYFCASSPSVNTGELFFGEGSRLTVL.

The chain combines TRBV6-2 or TRBV6-3 with TRBJ1-4; no reliable D call. The V gene lost 0 bases and the J gene lost 5 bases, with 16 bases spanning the gap. The CDR3 extends over 17 amino acids. Germline lookup yields CDR1 MNHEY and CDR2 SVGEGT. CDR3 region: CASSYSKGWRANEKLFF. The CDR3, as DNA: TGTGCCAGCAGTTACTCGAAAGGATGGAGGGCAAATGAAAAACTGTTTTTT.

This sequence joins TRBV29-1 and TRBJ2-3; TRBD1 agrees at 7 bases. CDR1 and CDR2 from the germline V gene are SQVTM and ANQGSEA. The CDR3 contains 15 residues. Unmatched junction bases numbered 4, after V lost 1 base and J lost 0 bases. The CDR3: CSVEGTGDSTDTQYF. The CDR3 nucleotides read TGCAGCGTTGAAGGGACAGGTGATAGCACAGATACGCAGTATTTT.

The rearrangement uses TRBV6-6 and TRBJ2-3, with D hard to call. Deletions cut 6 bases from V and 2 bases from J, with 6 bases between. The CDR3 runs to 12 residues. Germline values: CDR1 MNHNY, CDR2 SVGAGI (reference sequence). The CDR3 here is CASRLFTDTQYF. CDR3 coding DNA: TGTGCCAGCAGACTCTTCACAGATACGCAGTATTTT.

The chain links TRBV9 to TRBJ2-7; 7 bases are a match to TRBD2. Looked up from germline, CDR1 is SGDLS and CDR2 is YYNGEE. J lost 12 bases, V lost 3 bases, and 3 bases had no gene match. This CDR3 is 10 amino acids long. CDR3 DNA sequence: TGTGCCAGCAGCGGGGCTAGCGGGTACTTC. It specifies CASSGASGYF.

This chain joins TRBV6-2 or TRBV6-3 and TRBJ2-2, with D tentatively TRBD1 (6 bases). The V end was cut by 5 bases, the J end by 3 bases, with 16 bases between. This CDR3 has 16 residues. Germline V CDR1 and CDR2: MNHEY, SVGEGT. The CDR3 bases are TGTGCCAGCAGTATGATCAGGGGAGTGGACACCGGGGAGCTGTTTTTT. It yields the protein CASSMIRGVDTGELFF.

The genes are TRBV6-1 and TRBJ1-2; 11 bases match TRBD1. The germline gives CDR1 MNHNS, CDR2 SASEGT. The CDR3 is made up of 14 amino acids. V lost 1 base and J lost 6; bases outside the gene matches: 1. This CDR3 reads CASSEGTGGHGYTF. CDR3 DNA sequence: TGTGCCAGCAGTGAAGGGACAGGGGGCCATGGCTACACCTTC.

Only a few counts were recorded for this clonotype. The V and J genes are TRBV27 and TRBJ2-7, with TRBD1 matching over 10 bases. With 3 bases clipped from V and 4 bases from J, the junction kept 3 bases outside the gene matches. The CDR3 totals 14 residues. Germline values: CDR1 MNHEY, CDR2 SMNVEV (reference sequence). CDR3 protein: CASSFMDRGYEQYF. For the CDR3, the DNA is TGTGCCAGCAGTTTCATGGACAGGGGGTACGAGCAGTACTTC.

About this clonotype itself: The junction departs from germline at one end; a sequencing error may be responsible. This chain connects TRBV2 to TRBJ2-7; 10 bases are shared with TRBD2. Germline-derived CDR1 and CDR2 are SNHLY and FYNNEI. The CDR3 consists of 14 residues. The DNA for the CDR3 is TGTGCCAGCAGCGAAGCGGGAGGGCCTATCGAGCAGTACTTC. Translating gives CASSEAGGPIEQYF.

This sequence joins TRBV5-6 and TRBJ1-1, with D tentatively TRBD1 (6 bases). Germline V gene data show CDR1 as SGHDT and CDR2 as YYEEEE. V lost 3 bases and J 6 bases, leaving 21 bases between the germline ends. This CDR3 region has 16 residues. Here the CDR3 DNA reads TGTGCCAGCAGCTATGCCGCTATACAGGGACCAGCTGAAGCTTTCTTT. This translates into CASSYAAIQGPAEAFF.

This clonotype was observed a handful of times. V and J are TRBV5-1 and TRBJ2-7; D not certain. The V gene lost 0 bases and the J gene lost 3 bases, with 13 bases spanning the gap. CDR1 and CDR2 from the germline V gene are SGHRS and YFSETQ. CDR3 length equals 15 residues. The chain's CDR3 is CASSLVGHSGYEQYF. The CDR3 DNA reads TGCGCCAGCAGCTTGGTTGGTCACTCGGGCTACGAGCAGTACTTC.

The CDR3 loop reads CASSLTPGQGMGPNEKLFF. The CDR3 DNA is TGTGCCAGCAGTTTAACACCGGGACAGGGAATGGGGCCTAATGAAAAACTGTTTTTT. The chain carries TRBV27 and TRBJ1-4, with 9 bases identical to TRBD1. V lost 2 bases and J lost 3; bases outside the gene matches: 13. The CDR3 totals 19 residues. Germline V gene lookup returns CDR1 MNHEY and CDR2 SMNVEV (reference sequence).

The chain is built from TRBV4-1 and TRBJ2-1; D might be TRBD1 (6 bases). There are 21 residues in the CDR3. Germline V lookup: CDR1 MGHRA, CDR2 YSYEKL. The V end was cut by 2 bases, the J end by 1 base, with 27 bases between. DNA of the CDR3: TGCGCCAGCAGCCAAAGGGGGTTGGGCGCGGCGCTCACCCTTTCCTACAATGAGCAGTTCTTC. This gives the protein CASSQRGLGAALTLSYNEQFF.